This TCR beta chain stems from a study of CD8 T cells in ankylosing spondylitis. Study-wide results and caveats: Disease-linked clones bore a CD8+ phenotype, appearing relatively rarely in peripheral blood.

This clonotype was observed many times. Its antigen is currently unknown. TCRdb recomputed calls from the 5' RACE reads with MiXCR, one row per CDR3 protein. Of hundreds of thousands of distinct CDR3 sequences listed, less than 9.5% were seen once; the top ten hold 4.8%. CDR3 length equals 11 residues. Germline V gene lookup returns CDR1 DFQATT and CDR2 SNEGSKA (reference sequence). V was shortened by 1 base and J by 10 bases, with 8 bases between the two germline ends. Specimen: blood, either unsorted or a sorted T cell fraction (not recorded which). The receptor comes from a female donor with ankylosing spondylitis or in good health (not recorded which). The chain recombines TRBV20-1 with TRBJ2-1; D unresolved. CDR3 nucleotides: TGCAGTGCTAGAGTTCTGACAGAGCAGTTCTTC. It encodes CSARVLTEQFF.